Below are 3 T cell receptor beta chains sequenced from a single sample in a study of blood T cell repertoires in COVID-19. Method: immunoSEQ multiplex PCR; TCRdb's copy keeps in-frame clones and lacks some. The profile covers 60,000 to 70,000 clones, with about 78% appearing a single time and roughly half taken by the ten largest. Material for sequencing was peripheral blood. These receptors originate from a woman aged 80 or older with acute or convalescent COVID-19.

The gene calls are TRBV24-1 and TRBJ2-1; 10 bases match TRBD2. The CDR3 contains 13 residues. Looked up from germline, CDR1 is KGHDR and CDR2 is SFDVKD. J gave up 9 bases and V 7 bases, and 5 bases lay outside the gene matches. The CDR3 loop reads CATRPSGSVEQFF. Written as DNA, the CDR3 is TGTGCCACCAGACCTAGCGGGAGTGTTGAGCAGTTCTTC.

This chain uses TRBV29-1 with TRBJ2-1; possibly TRBD2 for D (5 bases). Germline V gene sequence: CDR1 SQVTM, CDR2 ANQGSEA. V gave up 7 bases and J gave up 8 bases, with 12 bases separating them. The CDR3 totals 11 residues. This CDR3 is CSGLALDEQFF. In DNA form, the CDR3 reads TGCAGCGGTCTAGCATTGGATGAGCAGTTCTTC.

The genes are TRBV3-1 (or the pseudogene TRBV3-2) and TRBJ2-3; D might be TRBD2 (5 bases). This CDR3 has 14 amino acids. Germline V lookup: CDR1 LGHDT, CDR2 YNNKEL (reference sequence). The V end lost 4 bases, the J end lost 5 bases, and 13 bases lay between the germline ends. In nucleotides, the CDR3 is TGTGCCAGCAGCCGCCGTCTCGGAGGAGATACGCAGTATTTT. It yields the protein CASSRRLGGDTQYF.